This TCR beta chain was retrieved from a study of blood T cell repertoires in COVID-19. Clones were sequenced by immunoSEQ multiplex PCR, and TCRdb holds only the in-frame ones, with some missing. The data show approximately 240,000 clones, with 92% seen just once and 0.83% held by the top ten. The CDR3 spans 15 residues. V lost 6 bases and J lost 5, with 17 bases in between. CDR1 and CDR2 (germline): LNHDA, SQIVND (reference sequence). This receptor was obtained from a man between 25 and 39 years old with COVID-19, enrolled during active disease. The gene calls are TRBV19 and TRBJ1-5; tentative D call: TRBD1 (5 bases). Material: peripheral blood. The CDR3 DNA follows: TGTGCCAGTAGCACCCCCGACAGAACTTATCAGCCCCAGCATTTT. This translates into CASSTPDRTYQPQHF.